These 32 T cell receptor beta chains share one sample of origin, sequenced in a study of blood T cell repertoires in COVID-19. This table comes from immunoSEQ multiplex PCR, and its TCRdb copy is limited to in-frame clones, with some not included. The table has around 190,000 clones, less than 90% seen once. Material: peripheral blood. The receptors were gathered from a woman in her 70s with COVID-19, enrolled during active disease.

The chain is built from TRBV28 and TRBJ1-5; 7 bases agree with TRBD1. The ends lost 8 bases at V and 6 bases at J; junction bases unmatched: 7. CDR3 length: 13 amino acids. The V gene's germline CDR1 is MDHEN and CDR2 SYDVKM. The CDR3 DNA follows: TGTGCCAGCCACTCAGGGGGGCGTCAGCCCCAGCATTTT. Translated: CASHSGGRQPQHF.

J is TRBJ2-1 and V is TRBV10-1; D possibly corresponds to TRBD1 (5 bases). V was trimmed by 3 bases and J by 0 bases, leaving 24 bases between them. Germline CDR1 and CDR2: WNHNN and SYGVQD (reference sequence). The CDR3 is 20 residues long. DNA for the CDR3: TGCGCCAGCAGTGATGATGGGCAGGGAATAAGGTGTAGCTCCTACAATGAGCAGTTCTTC. This codes for CASSDDGQGIRCSSYNEQFF.

This clone occurred once. The rearrangement uses TRBV28 and TRBJ1-3; D is unresolved. V lost 8 bases and J lost 0, with 11 bases in between. CDR3 length: 14 amino acids. Germline CDR1 is MDHEN and CDR2 is SYDVKM. CDR3 sequence: CASSGEGSGNTIYF. CDR3 bases: TGTGCCAGCTCCGGGGAGGGCTCTGGAAACACCATATATTTT.

J is TRBJ2-5 and V is TRBV19, with 10 bases identical to TRBD1. This CDR3 has 15 residues. Germline values: CDR1 LNHDA, CDR2 SQIVND (reference sequence). V lost 3 bases, J lost 5 bases, and 6 bases stayed unmatched. This CDR3 is CASSMPTGGGETQYF. The CDR3 DNA is TGTGCCAGTAGTATGCCGACAGGGGGCGGGGAGACCCAGTACTTC.

The V gene is TRBV29-1, the J gene TRBJ2-2, with D perhaps TRBD1 (6 bases). This CDR3 spans 11 amino acids. Per the germline V gene, CDR1 is SQVTM and CDR2 is ANQGSEA. Trimming shortened V by 6 bases and J by 8 bases, and 10 bases separated the two germline ends. The CDR3 sequence is CSVGHRGELFF. The CDR3 DNA is TGCAGCGTGGGACATCGGGGGGAGCTGTTTTTT.

The chain has TRBV10-1 and TRBJ2-2; the D is unclear. This CDR3 is 16 amino acids long. Germline loops: CDR1 WNHNN, CDR2 SYGVQD (reference sequence). Trimming took off 4 bases at V and 0 bases at J, with 12 bases between the two ends. This CDR3 is CASSVSRMANTGELFF. CDR3 sequence (DNA): TGCGCCAGCAGTGTCTCCAGGATGGCGAACACCGGGGAGCTGTTTTTT.

This clone was counted many times. The V gene is TRBV5-1, the J gene TRBJ2-7, with 11 bases matching TRBD1. With 3 bases clipped from V and 3 bases from J, the junction kept 5 bases outside the gene matches. CDR3 length: 15 amino acids. Germline CDR1 is SGHRS and CDR2 is YFSETQ. CDR3 sequence: CASSSGGTGGYEQYF. The DNA of the CDR3 is TGCGCCAGCAGCTCAGGCGGGACAGGGGGCTACGAGCAGTACTTC.

This sequence joins TRBV21-1 and TRBJ1-2; the table's D gene call, TRBD1, was not cross checked with the DNA. TRBV21-1 is annotated as a pseudogene. The CDR3 consists of 16 residues. The CDR3 nucleotides read TGTGCCAGCAGCAGATCCCCCCTGACAGAAAACTATGGCTACACCTTC. The encoded protein is CASSRSPLTENYGYTF.

The count of this clone is one. This rearrangement joins TRBV3-1 (or the pseudogene TRBV3-2) to TRBJ2-5; maybe TRBD2 (6 bases). Germline V gene sequence: CDR1 LGHDT, CDR2 YNNKEL (reference sequence). V lost 5 bases and J 7 bases, leaving 17 bases between the germline ends. CDR3 length: 14 amino acids. The CDR3 loop reads CASSKTPGEVTQYF. For the CDR3, the DNA is TGTGCCAGCAGCAAAACCCCCGGGGAGGTGACCCAGTACTTC.

The V gene is TRBV21-1, the J gene TRBJ2-3; the DNA was not used to check the table's D call, TRBD1. TRBV21-1 is a pseudogene locus. This CDR3 comprises 16 residues. CDR3 bases: TGTGCCAGCAGCTCCCGGAGGGGACAGGGAACAGATACGCAGTATTTT. Amino acid sequence: CASSSRRGQGTDTQYF.

The rearrangement joins TRBV28 to TRBJ2-3; perhaps TRBD2 as D (7 bases). The CDR3 extends over 15 amino acids. Germline V lookup: CDR1 MDHEN, CDR2 SYDVKM. Trimming took 3 bases from V and 3 from J, leaving 13 bases between them. DNA for the CDR3: TGTGCCAGCAGTTTGGGGGGGGGACAAACAGATACGCAGTATTTT. It specifies CASSLGGGQTDTQYF.

This clone was detected only once. The chain combines TRBV11-2 with TRBJ2-2; D not certain. Germline lookup yields CDR1 SGHAT and CDR2 FQNNGV. V shed 1 base and J shed 10 bases, with 16 bases lying between them. There are 15 residues in the CDR3. DNA for the CDR3: TGTGCCAGCAGCTTAGGATTAAGAACTCGAGTGGAGCTGTTTTTT. Residues: CASSLGLRTRVELFF.

V usage is TRBV24-1 and J usage is TRBJ2-1; 10 bases agree with TRBD2. Germline V lookup: CDR1 KGHDR, CDR2 SFDVKD. After removal of 3 bases from V and 4 bases from J, the junction contained 8 bases not matched to a gene. The CDR3 spans 17 residues. The CDR3 nucleotides are TGTGCCACCAGTGATGACACTAGCGGGGCCCGATACAATGAGCAGTTCTTC. It encodes CATSDDTSGARYNEQFF.

The rearrangement links TRBV3-1 (or the pseudogene TRBV3-2) to TRBJ2-5, with 9 nucleotides matching TRBD1. V lost 3 bases to trimming and J lost 3 bases; unmatched junction nucleotides: 2. The CDR3 runs to 14 residues. CDR1 is LGHDT, CDR2 YNNKEL, per germline (reference sequence). The CDR3 is CASSQGTGKETQYF. The CDR3 DNA sequence: TGTGCCAGCAGCCAGGGGACAGGGAAAGAGACCCAGTACTTC.

The CDR3 DNA follows: TGTGCCAGCAGCTCGGCGGGAGGGCCTGATACGCAGTATTTT. As protein: CASSSAGGPDTQYF. The chain uses TRBV7-3 and TRBJ2-3, with 9 bases identical to TRBD2. In germline, CDR1 is SGHTA, CDR2 FQGTGA. There are 14 residues in the CDR3. J was trimmed by 6 bases and V by 4 bases; bases with no gene match: 5.

The chain recombines TRBV7-9 with TRBJ1-1, with 7 bases lining up with TRBD1. Germline loops: CDR1 SEHNR, CDR2 FQNEAQ (reference sequence). The V and J ends lost 5 bases and 4 bases, in that order; junction bases with no gene match: 10. The CDR3 covers 15 residues. DNA of the CDR3: TGTGCCAGCAGCCCACAGACAGGGTGGATCACTGAAGCTTTCTTT. Its protein is CASSPQTGWITEAFF.

V usage is TRBV5-1 and J usage is TRBJ2-3; 7 nucleotides line up with TRBD1. Germline V lookup: CDR1 SGHRS, CDR2 YFSETQ. This CDR3 has 15 residues. The J segment lost 3 bases and the V segment lost 2 bases, leaving 6 bases of the junction unmatched. CDR3 sequence reads: CASSLRRGLTDTQYF. The CDR3 nucleotides are TGCGCCAGCAGCTTAAGAAGGGGGCTTACAGATACGCAGTATTTT.

The gene calls are TRBV7-2 and TRBJ2-2; possibly TRBD2 for D (6 bases). CDR3 size: 15 residues. Per the germline V gene, CDR1 is SGHTA and CDR2 is FQGNSA. Trimming stripped 2 bases from V and 6 bases from J, with 13 bases between. CDR3 DNA: TGTGCCAGCAGCTTACGGGGGTTAAGGGCCGGGGAGCTGTTTTTT. Translating it yields CASSLRGLRAGELFF.

The CDR3 loop is CASSGGQNEQFF. The DNA for the CDR3 is TGTGCCAGCTCAGGGGGACAGAATGAGCAGTTCTTC. The chain couples TRBV18 to TRBJ2-1, with 7 bases identical to TRBD1. This CDR3 has 12 amino acids. V gave up 5 bases and J gave up 7 bases; unmatched junction bases: 2. Per germline, CDR1 KGHSH and CDR2 LQKENI.

The V and J genes are TRBV27 and TRBJ2-3; D is uncertain. Germline CDR1 MNHEY, CDR2 SMNVEV (reference sequence). The CDR3 covers 14 residues. The germline V and J ends were trimmed by 3 bases and 5 bases, with 12 bases remaining between them. In nucleotides, the CDR3 is TGTGCCAGCAGTTTCGTCAGACAAGGAGATACGCAGTATTTT. Its protein is CASSFVRQGDTQYF.

This rearrangement joins TRBV3-1 (or the pseudogene TRBV3-2) to TRBJ2-7; D remains ambiguous. This CDR3 has 14 amino acids. CDR1 and CDR2 (germline): LGHDT, YNNKEL (reference sequence). The V and J ends lost 4 bases and 2 bases respectively, with 12 bases between them. DNA for the CDR3: TGTGCCAGCAGCCCCCGCGCGGTCACCTACGAGCAGTACTTC. This gives the protein CASSPRAVTYEQYF.

This clone appeared once. The chain combines TRBV27 with TRBJ2-7; 11 positions agree with TRBD1. Germline V gene data show CDR1 as MNHEY and CDR2 as SMNVEV (reference sequence). CDR3 length: 14 amino acids. The V gene end was trimmed by 8 bases and the J gene end by 1 base; junction bases not matched to a gene: 4. The CDR3 DNA follows: TGTGCCAGCTCCCGGGACAGGGGGTCCTACGAGCAGTACTTC. Translation gives CASSRDRGSYEQYF.

The chain joins TRBV11-2 to TRBJ2-1; 10 bases are shared with TRBD2. The CDR3 is 14 amino acids. V gave up 5 bases and J gave up 7 bases; unmatched junction bases: 5. CDR1 and CDR2 from the germline V gene are SGHAT and FQNNGV. The CDR3 is CASSPSGSENEQFF. The CDR3 DNA follows: TGTGCCAGCAGCCCTAGCGGGAGTGAGAATGAGCAGTTCTTC. The full variable domain, rest sourced from reference TRBV11-2 and TRBJ2-1, is EAGVAQSPRYKIIEKRQSVAFWCNPISGHATLYWYQQILGQGPKLLIQFQNNGVVDDSQLPKDRFSAERLKGVDSTLKIQPAKLEDSAVYLCASSPSGSENEQFFGPGTRLTVL.

The rearrangement joins TRBV7-2 to TRBJ2-6, with 7 nucleotides matching TRBD1. Germline V gives CDR1 SGHTA, CDR2 FQGNSA. The CDR3 is made up of 17 amino acids. V was pared by 5 bases and J by 0 bases, with 7 bases of the junction left unmatched. The CDR3 is CASSLGQSGSGANVLTF. As DNA, the CDR3 is TGTGCCAGCAGCCTGGGACAGTCTGGCTCTGGGGCCAACGTCCTGACTTTC.

This clone turned up a few times. The genes are TRBV7-9 and TRBJ2-5; 12 positions match TRBD2. Per germline, CDR1 SEHNR and CDR2 FQNEAQ (reference sequence). Unmatched junction bases numbered 7, after V lost 1 base and J lost 4 bases. The CDR3 sequence is 17 residues long. The CDR3 sequence: CASSLEASGRARETQYF. In DNA form, the CDR3 reads TGTGCCAGCAGCTTAGAGGCTAGCGGGAGGGCCAGAGAGACCCAGTACTTC.

This rearrangement joins TRBV11-2 to TRBJ1-3, with D unclear. Per germline, CDR1 SGHAT and CDR2 FQNNGV. The V gene lost 2 bases and the J gene lost 0 bases, with 5 bases spanning the gap. This CDR3 comprises 14 residues. The DNA for the CDR3 is TGTGCCAGCAGCTTATACGGCTCTGGAAACACCATATATTTT. Residues: CASSLYGSGNTIYF. The whole variable domain, filled in from reference TRBV11-2 and TRBJ1-3, reads EAGVAQSPRYKIIEKRQSVAFWCNPISGHATLYWYQQILGQGPKLLIQFQNNGVVDDSQLPKDRFSAERLKGVDSTLKIQPAKLEDSAVYLCASSLYGSGNTIYFGEGSWLTVV.

The rearrangement joins TRBV29-1 to TRBJ1-2; 8 bases line up with TRBD1. Germline V gives CDR1 SQVTM, CDR2 ANQGSEA. The CDR3 runs to 12 residues. The V segment lost 0 bases and the J segment 12 bases; nucleotides outside the gene matches: 6. CDR3: CSVEDRGQGNTF. The CDR3 coding sequence is TGCAGCGTTGAAGATCGTGGACAGGGCAACACCTTC. The entire variable domain, with the rest obtained from reference TRBV29-1 and TRBJ1-2, is as follows: SAVISQKPSRDICQRGTSLTIQCQVDSQVTMMFWYRQQPGQSLTLIATANQGSEATYESGFVIDKFPISRPNLTFSTLTVSNMSPEDSSIYLCSVEDRGQGNTFGSGTRLTVV.

This CDR3 is CASSLGPRQETEKLFF. In DNA, the CDR3 is TGTGCCAGCAGCTTAGGTCCACGACAGGAGACTGAAAAACTGTTTTTT. This sequence joins TRBV7-6 and TRBJ1-4, with D possibly matching TRBD1 (6 bases). Germline V gene lookup returns CDR1 SGHVS and CDR2 FNYEAQ. The V end lost 1 base, the J end lost 7 bases, and 16 bases lay between the germline ends. CDR3 length: 16 amino acids. The whole variable domain, remainder taken from reference TRBV7-6 and TRBJ1-4, is GAGVSQSPRYKVTKRGQDVALRCDPISGHVSLYWYRQALGQGPEFLTYFNYEAQQDKSGLPNDRFSAERPEGSISTLTIQRTEQRDSAMYRCASSLGPRQETEKLFFGSGTQLSVL.

The V gene is TRBV7-2, the J gene TRBJ1-2; D might be TRBD1 (6 bases). The V end lost 1 base, the J end lost 4 bases, and 13 bases lay between the germline ends. This CDR3 comprises 15 residues. Germline CDR1 is SGHTA and CDR2 is FQGNSA. Here the CDR3 DNA reads TGTGCCAGCAGCTTAGTGCCAGGGGATCGCTATGGCTACACCTTC. Protein sequence: CASSLVPGDRYGYTF.

The V gene is TRBV15, the J gene TRBJ2-7; TRBD1 is a possible D gene (6 bases). The length of the CDR3 is 16 residues. Germline CDR1 is LNHNV and CDR2 is YYDKDF (reference sequence). The V and J ends lost 1 base and 3 bases respectively, with 16 bases between them. CDR3 in DNA: TGTGCCACCAGCAGAGGAGGGACAAAGGGGGACTACGAGCAGTACTTC. It codes for CATSRGGTKGDYEQYF.

J is TRBJ1-1 and V is TRBV7-9; no firm D call. The length of the CDR3 is 14 residues. Deletions cut 3 bases from V and 5 bases from J, with 13 bases between. CDR1 and CDR2 (germline): SEHNR, FQNEAQ (reference sequence). The CDR3 bases are TGTGCCAGCAGCTTTGATATAGCCTTTACTGAAGCTTTCTTT. Encoded protein: CASSFDIAFTEAFF.

The chain has TRBV19 and TRBJ2-7; 8 positions agree with TRBD1. The CDR3 totals 15 residues. The V gene end was trimmed by 5 bases and the J gene end by 4 bases; junction bases not matched to a gene: 10. Germline values: CDR1 LNHDA, CDR2 SQIVND (reference sequence). CDR3 amino acids: CASSLRTGTGYEQYF. The DNA of the CDR3 is TGTGCCAGTAGTCTTCGGACAGGGACGGGATACGAGCAGTACTTC.